Listed below are T cell receptor beta chains from one sample, sequenced in a study of blood T cell repertoires in COVID-19. Profiled with immunoSEQ multiplex PCR; TCRdb holds only in-frame clones, not every one. Altogether 170,000 or so clones are present, roughly 85% being singletons, with the ten largest covering about 6.3%. What was sequenced was PBMCs or T cells enriched from blood (not recorded which). The receptors stem from a man between 35 and 55 years old who had recovered from COVID-19. The CDR3 runs from the conserved cysteine through the conserved F or W. Fields, in order: D gene, V gene, clone size, J gene, CDR3 protein, CDR3 DNA. A D gene is named only where the DNA matches it firmly. Clone size is given for some rows only: seen once, a few or many times, or a class if the clone is expanded.

D: NA; V: TRBV7-9; size: NA; J: TRBJ2-7; CDR3: CASSLTTFPYEQYF; DNA: TGTGCCAGCAGCTTGACTACTTTCCCCTACGAGCAGTACTTC
D: NA; V: TRBV7-9; size: few; J: TRBJ1-1; CDR3: CASSIQGNTEAFF; DNA: TGTGCCAGCAGCATACAGGGAAACACTGAAGCTTTCTTT
D: TRBD1; V: TRBV5-1; size: NA; J: TRBJ1-6; CDR3: CASSLTVSQGLNSPLHF; DNA: TGCGCCAGCAGCTTGACTGTATCACAGGGGTTAAATTCACCCCTCCACTTT
D: TRBD1; V: TRBV5-1; size: NA; J: TRBJ2-1; CDR3: CASSRGQGSYNEQFF; DNA: TGCGCCAGCAGCCGTGGACAGGGGTCCTACAATGAGCAGTTCTTC
D: TRBD1; V: TRBV28; size: once; J: TRBJ2-1; CDR3: CASSLRAGGRNEQFF; DNA: TGTGCCAGCAGTTTGCGGGCAGGGGGCCGGAATGAGCAGTTCTTC
D: TRBD1; V: TRBV20-1; size: NA; J: TRBJ1-2; CDR3: CSASQGAGANYGYTF; DNA: TGCAGTGCTAGTCAGGGGGCAGGAGCTAACTATGGCTACACCTTC
D: TRBD2; V: TRBV18; size: few; J: TRBJ2-1; CDR3: CASSPSAGDGNEQFF; DNA: TGTGCCAGCTCACCATCAGCGGGAGACGGCAATGAGCAGTTCTTC
D: NA; V: TRBV7-9; size: NA; J: TRBJ1-4; CDR3: CASSFPQAVSTNEKLFF; DNA: TGTGCCAGCAGCTTTCCTCAGGCAGTCTCAACTAATGAAAAACTGTTTTTT
D: NA; V: TRBV18; size: NA; J: TRBJ1-4; CDR3: CASYRATNEKLFF; DNA: TGTGCCAGTTACAGGGCAACTAATGAAAAACTGTTTTTT
D: NA; V: TRBV19; size: NA; J: TRBJ1-1; CDR3: CASSKTTVGNTEAFF; DNA: TGTGCCAGTAGTAAAACCACGGTTGGGAACACTGAAGCTTTCTTT
D: NA; V: TRBV3-1/TRBV3-2; size: NA; J: TRBJ1-2; CDR3: CASSQFRRAVDYGYTF; DNA: TGTGCCAGCAGCCAATTTAGGCGGGCGGTTGACTATGGCTACACCTTC
D: TRBD1; V: TRBV11-2; size: NA; J: TRBJ2-7; CDR3: CASSEDRGYEQYF; DNA: TGTGCCAGCAGCGAAGACAGGGGCTACGAGCAGTACTTC
D: NA; V: TRBV28; size: NA; J: TRBJ1-6; CDR3: CASSSTVNSPLHF; DNA: TGTGCCAGCAGTTCGACAGTCAATTCACCCCTCCACTTT
D: NA; V: TRBV3-1/TRBV3-2; size: once; J: TRBJ1-2; CDR3: CASSPQGVEGYGYTF; DNA: TGTGCCAGCAGCCCTCAAGGGGTCGAAGGGTATGGCTACACCTTC
D: NA; V: TRBV13; size: NA; J: TRBJ1-5; CDR3: CASSRGQSNQPQHF; DNA: TGTGCCAGCAGCCGCGGACAGAGCAATCAGCCCCAGCATTTT
D: NA; V: TRBV6-5; size: NA; J: TRBJ1-4; CDR3: CASSKQANEKLFF; DNA: TGTGCCAGCAGTAAACAGGCTAATGAAAAACTGTTTTTT
D: NA; V: TRBV12-3/TRBV12-4; size: NA; J: TRBJ1-1; CDR3: CASRRGGEAFF; DNA: TGTGCCAGCAGACGAGGGGGAGAAGCTTTCTTT
D: NA; V: TRBV14; size: NA; J: TRBJ2-7; CDR3: CASSPQAGARYEQYF; DNA: TGTGCCAGCAGCCCTCAAGCAGGGGCAAGATACGAGCAGTACTTC
D: NA; V: TRBV30; size: NA; J: TRBJ1-4; CDR3: CAWSAATNEKLFF; DNA: TGTGCCTGGAGTGCTGCAACTAATGAAAAACTGTTTTTT
D: NA; V: TRBV4-1; size: NA; J: TRBJ1-4; CDR3: CASSQIQGYSEKLFF; DNA: TGCGCCAGCAGCCAGATACAGGGTTATAGTGAAAAACTGTTTTTT
D: NA; V: TRBV29-1; size: few; J: TRBJ1-3; CDR3: CSAGHAGNTIYF; DNA: TGCAGCGCCGGACACGCTGGAAACACCATATATTTT
D: TRBD2; V: TRBV11-2; size: few; J: TRBJ2-5; CDR3: CASSPAGGDGTQYF; DNA: TGTGCCAGCAGCCCGGCGGGGGGGGATGGGACCCAGTACTTC
D: TRBD1; V: TRBV3-1/TRBV3-2; size: many; J: TRBJ2-2; CDR3: CASGHRGHNTGELFF; DNA: TGTGCCAGCGGGCACAGGGGTCACAACACCGGGGAGCTGTTTTTT
D: NA; V: TRBV11-3; size: NA; J: TRBJ1-1; CDR3: CASSTRGLDTEAFF; DNA: TGTGCCAGCTCCACGAGGGGGTTGGACACTGAAGCTTTCTTT
D: TRBD1; V: TRBV5-1; size: NA; J: TRBJ2-7; CDR3: CASSSDPGGEQYF; DNA: TGCGCCAGCAGCTCTGACCCAGGGGGCGAGCAGTACTTC
D: NA; V: TRBV28; size: NA; J: TRBJ2-4; CDR3: CASSFSGGAKNIQYF; DNA: TGTGCCAGCAGTTTCTCGGGCGGGGCCAAAAACATTCAGTACTTC
D: NA; V: TRBV7-3; size: NA; J: TRBJ2-3; CDR3: CASSPEGGGTDTQYF; DNA: TGTGCCAGCAGCCCAGAGGGGGGGGGCACAGATACGCAGTATTTT
D: TRBD1; V: TRBV5-6; size: NA; J: TRBJ1-2; CDR3: CATSQGNYGYTF; DNA: TGTGCCACTTCACAGGGGAACTATGGCTACACCTTC
D: NA; V: TRBV6-5; size: NA; J: TRBJ2-3; CDR3: CASSRDTTDTQYF; DNA: TGTGCCAGCAGCCGAGACACCACAGATACGCAGTATTTT
D: NA; V: TRBV5-1; size: few; J: TRBJ1-5; CDR3: CASSLSGGNQPQHF; DNA: TGCGCCAGCAGCTTGTCGGGGGGCAATCAGCCCCAGCATTTT
D: NA; V: TRBV5-4; size: once; J: TRBJ1-2; CDR3: CASSLTGAGYGYTF; DNA: TGTGCCAGCAGCTTGACCGGCGCGGGCTATGGCTACACCTTC
D: TRBD2; V: TRBV11-2; size: NA; J: TRBJ2-7; CDR3: CASSLFTRTSGHEQYF; DNA: TGTGCCAGCAGCTTGTTTACCCGGACTAGCGGCCACGAGCAGTACTTC